Sequencing of this T cell receptor (beta chain) was carried out in a study of T cell changes during pregnancy in multiple sclerosis. Libraries were prepared by immunoSEQ multiplex PCR; TCRdb keeps only in-frame clonotypes and omits some of them. Of over 30,000 clones listed, roughly 90% were seen once; the top ten hold 3% to 4.5%. The sample was CD8+ T cells from peripheral blood mononuclear cells, taken in the third trimester of pregnancy. This sequence originates from a female donor with multiple sclerosis, enrolled in a pregnancy study.

CDR3 DNA: TGCGCCAGCAGCCTAGGGGATAGGTTGACCGGGGAGCTGTTTTTT. Residues: CASSLGDRLTGELFF. This sequence joins TRBV4-3 and TRBJ2-2, with D possibly matching TRBD1 (5 bases). V gave up 4 bases and J gave up 5 bases, with 14 bases separating them. The CDR3 has 15 residues. Germline assignment: CDR1 LGHNA and CDR2 YSLEER.